This T cell receptor (beta chain) was identified during a study of CD8+CD57+ T cells in acquired aplastic anemia. Background on the study: Sorting CD4+ and CD8+ cells gave DNA averaging approximately 3 ug. Overall study findings and caveats: Sharing between patients and controls was observed for roughly 29 CD8+ CDR3 sequences.

The CDR3 spans 14 residues. Looked up from germline, CDR1 is SGHTA and CDR2 is FQGTGA. Trimming stripped 6 bases from V and 5 bases from J, with 16 bases between. On this clonotype: Antigen: not known.

According to the study, genomic DNA was the template for TCR beta VDJ and CDR3 profiling. TCRdb fed the reads into MiXCR, producing one record per CDR3 protein. Of about 120,000 distinct CDR3 sequences detected, about 60% appear once; the ten largest clones hold around 27%. Patients sequenced had flow cytometry evidence of CD8+CD57+ cell expansion. The blood sampling took place in patients who had so far received no therapy. The specimen was sorted CD4+, CD8+, or CD8+CD57+ T cells (not recorded which) from PBMCs. The V gene is TRBV7-3, the J gene TRBJ2-5, with a possible D match to TRBD1 (6 bases). This clonotype originated in a human donor with aplastic anemia. CDR3 region: CASRSMTGLETQYF. DNA for the CDR3: TGTGCCAGCAGGTCCATGACAGGATTGGAGACCCAGTACTTC.